These T cell receptor beta chains were read from a single sample in a study of blood T cells in healthy people across ages. TCRdb recomputed calls from the 5' RACE reads with MiXCR, one row per CDR3 protein. The table shows 1.4 million or so distinct CDR3 sequences, with about 42% occurring only once. Sequencing was performed on blood. The receptors originated from a young woman in good health. Each CDR3 is given with its conserved first and last residue. A D gene is named only where the DNA matches it firmly. The listing skips clone size in some rows; elsewhere it reads once, few, many or a size class.

>TRBD1|TRBJ1-2|few|TRBV5-1
TGCGCCAGCAGCTTTGGGCCCGGGACAGGGCCCGGCTACACCTTC
CASSFGPGTGPGYTF
>NA|TRBJ2-3|NA|TRBV5-1
TGCGCCAGCATGTTGTCTAATGCAGATACGCAGTATTTT
CASMLSNADTQYF
>NA|TRBJ1-2|few|TRBV10-3
TGTGCCATCAGTGAGCTGTTGGGGGGCGAGCCGAACTATGGCTACACCTTC
CAISELLGGEPNYGYTF
>NA|TRBJ2-5|NA|TRBV20-1
TGCAGTGCTAGAGATATGAGGGGGGAGGGTCAAGAGACCCAGTACTTC
CSARDMRGEGQETQYF
>NA|TRBJ2-2|NA|TRBV27
TGTGCCAGCAGAAGGGTCGTCACCTGGGAGCTGTTTTTT
CASRRVVTWELFF
>NA|TRBJ2-3|few|TRBV15
TGTGCCACCAGCAGAGCGGGTCGTAGCACAGATACGCAGTATTTT
CATSRAGRSTDTQYF
>TRBD1|TRBJ1-6|NA|TRBV29-1
TGCAGCGTCAGGGGGGACAGGGATAATTCACCCCTCCACTTT
CSVRGDRDNSPLHF
>NA|TRBJ1-2|few|TRBV29-1
TGCAGCGTTGAAGGTGCAGGCACCGCTGGCTACACCTTC
CSVEGAGTAGYTF
>NA|TRBJ2-5|few|TRBV4-1
TGCGCCAGCAGCCAAGGACACCGGCAAGAGACCCAGTACTTC
CASSQGHRQETQYF
>TRBD1|TRBJ1-5|few|TRBV10-3
TGTGCCATCAGCAGGACAGGGGACGGCAATCAGCCCCAGCATTTT
CAISRTGDGNQPQHF
>NA|TRBJ1-1|NA|TRBV5-1
TGCGCCAGCAGTCTGGGGGCCATGCGGAACACTGAAGCTTTCTTT
CASSLGAMRNTEAFF
>TRBD2|TRBJ2-7|NA|TRBV9
TGTGCCAGTAGCGTAGCGGGGGCGTACAATGAGCAGTACTTC
CASSVAGAYNEQYF
>NA|TRBJ2-1|few|TRBV20-1
TGCAGTGCTAGCAGAAACAATGAGCAGTTCTTC
CSASRNNEQFF
>TRBD1|TRBJ2-7|once|TRBV5-1
TGCGCCAGCAGCTTCCGGGACAGTAGCTCCTACGAGCAGTACTTC
CASSFRDSSSYEQYF
>NA|TRBJ2-7|NA|TRBV28
TGTGCCAGCATTCCGCGCCCCAGGGGTCCCTACGAGCAGTACTTC
CASIPRPRGPYEQYF
>NA|TRBJ2-3|NA|TRBV27
TGTGCCAGCAGTCCGGAGGACCCCACAGATACGCAGTATTTT
CASSPEDPTDTQYF
>NA|TRBJ1-2|NA|TRBV7-9
TGTGCCAGCAGCCACGGCGGACTTAATAGAGGTGGCTACACCTTC
CASSHGGLNRGGYTF
>NA|TRBJ1-2|NA|TRBV18
TGTGCCAGTATAGAGGGGACCATCGGTGGCCACACCTTC
CASIEGTIGGHTF
>TRBD2|TRBJ2-3|once|TRBV28
TGTGCCAGCAGTTTACCAGCCCCAGTGGGCGGGAGGGCCCTCAGCACAGATACGCAGTATTTT
CASSLPAPVGGRALSTDTQYF
>TRBD1|TRBJ2-3|NA|TRBV7-3
TGTGCCAGCAGCTTAACCGGGACAGGTTCGGTAGCTACGCAGTATTTT
CASSLTGTGSVATQYF
>NA|TRBJ2-1|NA|TRBV21-1
TGTGCCAGCAACAAATCTAGTCAGGGGGCGGCTGAGCAGTTCTTC
CASNKSSQGAAEQFF
>TRBD2|TRBJ2-3|NA|TRBV5-6
TGTGCCAGCAGCTCTCTAGCGGGAGTCCGGGATACGCAGTATTTT
CASSSLAGVRDTQYF
>NA|TRBJ2-1|NA|TRBV4-1
TGCGCCAGCAGCCAAGATGGAGGCAACGTCGGGGAGCAGTTCTTC
CASSQDGGNVGEQFF
>TRBD1|TRBJ2-7|NA|TRBV5-6
TGTGCCAGCAGCTTATACCGGGACAGGGGAACCTACGAGCAGTACTTC
CASSLYRDRGTYEQYF
>NA|TRBJ2-3|NA|TRBV7-9
TGTGCCAGCACCAAAAGGGGCCTAGCAGATACGCAGTATTTT
CASTKRGLADTQYF
>NA|TRBJ2-7|NA|TRBV28
TGTGCCAGCAGAAGACCGACAGGACCTTTCGAGCAGTACTTC
CASRRPTGPFEQYF
>NA|TRBJ2-1|NA|TRBV5-1
TGCGCCAGCATGGAAGGCGGGAACTCCTACAATGAGCAGTTCTTC
CASMEGGNSYNEQFF
>TRBD2|TRBJ2-7|NA|TRBV4-2
TGTGCCAGCAGCCAATCGGGCGGGAGTTTCCACGAGCAGTACTTC
CASSQSGGSFHEQYF
>NA|TRBJ1-5|NA|TRBV6-2/TRBV6-3
TGTGCCAGCAGTTCAAGGGAAGGGGCTCAGCCCCAGCATTTT
CASSSREGAQPQHF
>TRBD2|TRBJ2-1|NA|TRBV20-1
TGCAGTGAAGCGGGGGGACGCTACAATGAGCAGTTCTTC
CSEAGGRYNEQFF
>TRBD2|TRBJ2-7|few|TRBV3-1
TGTGCCAGCAGCCAAGGACCTAGCGGGACCTACGAGCAGTACTTC
CASSQGPSGTYEQYF
>NA|TRBJ2-1|NA|TRBV20-1
TGCAGTGCTTGGCTAGCGACAAACAATGAGCAGTTCTTC
CSAWLATNNEQFF
>NA|TRBJ2-3|NA|TRBV25-1
TGTGCCAGCAGGGAACTTAGACAGCTCACAGATACGCAGTATTTT
CASRELRQLTDTQYF
>NA|TRBJ2-6|NA|TRBV28
TGTGCCAGCAGCCCACAACAGGGTGCTGGGGCCAACGTCCTGACTTTC
CASSPQQGAGANVLTF
>NA|TRBJ1-1|few|TRBV29-1
TGCAGCGTGGATCGAAGGGGAACTGAAGCTTTCTTT
CSVDRRGTEAFF
>TRBD2|TRBJ2-7|NA|TRBV27
TGTGCCAGCAGTTGGGGGGGGGTTGTCTACGAGCAGTACTTC
CASSWGGVVYEQYF
>TRBD1|TRBJ1-1|NA|TRBV7-9
TGTGCCAGCAGCTTATGGGCAGGGGGCGGTTCTGAAGCTTTCTTT
CASSLWAGGGSEAFF
>NA|TRBJ2-3|many|TRBV10-3
TGTGCCATCAACAAGGGAGCAGTGGCAGATACGCAGTATTTT
CAINKGAVADTQYF
>NA|TRBJ1-2|few|TRBV13
TGTGCCAGCAGCCGAGTGGGGGTCGACTATGGCTACACCTTC
CASSRVGVDYGYTF
>NA|TRBJ2-1|NA|TRBV7-2
TGTGCCAGCAGCTTCCGGGCTACCAGGGACTTAAGCTCCTACAATGAGCAGTTCTTC
CASSFRATRDLSSYNEQFF
>TRBD1|TRBJ1-4|NA|TRBV4-1
TGCGCCAGCAGGAGCTACAGGGGGGATGAAAAACTGTTTTTT
CASRSYRGDEKLFF
>TRBD2|TRBJ2-5|NA|TRBV19
TGTGCCAGTAGTCCCGGGACTAGCGCCTTAAATGAGCAGTACTTC
CASSPGTSALNEQYF
>NA|TRBJ1-2|NA|TRBV29-1
TGCAGCGTTGATCAGGGCCGGAATACCCTGAGTGGAGGCTACACCTTC
CSVDQGRNTLSGGYTF
>NA|TRBJ1-1|few|TRBV12-3/TRBV12-4
TGTGCCAGCAGTCCGCCGACAGGACGTGAAGCTTTCTTT
CASSPPTGREAFF
>TRBD1|TRBJ2-7|few|TRBV7-8
TGTGCCAGCAGCGACCGCCGGGACAGTAAAACCTACGAGCAGTACTTC
CASSDRRDSKTYEQYF
>TRBD1|TRBJ1-2|NA|TRBV29-1
TGCAGCGTCTTGTGGACAGGGGAGAGAAACTATGGCTACACCTTC
CSVLWTGERNYGYTF
>NA|TRBJ1-5|once|TRBV27
TGTGCCAGCAGTATGACCGGGACAACTTATAGCAATCAGCCCCAGCATTTT
CASSMTGTTYSNQPQHF
>NA|TRBJ1-5|few|TRBV29-1
TGCAGCGTTGCTGGGAGGCTAAATCAGCCCCAGCATTTT
CSVAGRLNQPQHF
>NA|TRBJ1-2|few|TRBV25-1
TGTGCCAGCAGTGACAGACCTAACTATGGCTACACCTTC
CASSDRPNYGYTF
>NA|TRBJ1-5|once|TRBV6-6
TGTGCCAGCAGCGACCAGCTGAATCAGCCCCAGCATTTT
CASSDQLNQPQHF
>TRBD2|TRBJ2-5|NA|TRBV28
TGTGCCAGCACCTTTACCCCCCGGGAGGGGCCCCAAGAGACCCAGTACTTC
CASTFTPREGPQETQYF
>NA|TRBJ2-3|few|TRBV7-2
TGTGCCAGCAGCTTCCCGGGGGTAGCGAGCACAGATACGCAGTATTTT
CASSFPGVASTDTQYF
>NA|TRBJ2-5|many|TRBV29-1
TGCAGCGCCGAAGCGGTCCGGCCGTACCAAGAGACCCAGTACTTC
CSAEAVRPYQETQYF
>NA|TRBJ1-1|few|TRBV10-3
TGTGCCATCAGTGGCATTGGGGGGACTGAAGCTTTCTTT
CAISGIGGTEAFF